This TCR beta chain was captured by sequencing in a study of blood T cell repertoires in COVID-19. Study summary: Specimens from acute and convalescent COVID-19 originated in the United States, Italy and Spain. PBMCs, B-cell-depleted T cells, or T cells were the source of the cDNA or gDNA that made up the material.

This clone showed up just once. Under the authors' procedure: The authors estimated nucleated cell counts from reference gene primer amplification. Sequenced by immunoSEQ multiplex PCR; TCRdb stores in-frame clones only, minus some. The V and J calls and clone size come from that table; D and trimming were worked out from the DNA. Of 30,000 or so clones listed, just over 90% are singletons. The sequence was collected from a male donor with active COVID-19. Sequenced input: peripheral blood.

The CDR3 region has the DNA TGTGCCTGGGCATTCAGGAATGAGCAGTTCTTC. Protein: CAWAFRNEQFF. J is TRBJ2-1 and V is TRBV30, with unresolved D. Germline CDR1 and CDR2: GTSNPN and SVGIG (reference sequence). Trimming took off 5 bases at V and 7 bases at J, with 9 bases between the two ends. The CDR3 runs 11 residues.